This T cell receptor (beta chain) emerged from a study of T cell responses to AZD1222 COVID-19 vaccine listed by TCRdb under 2021. With regard to the full study: A total of 240 or so trial participants underwent TCR sequencing, of whom roughly 210 had received two doses of AZD1222 and some 25 had received two doses of the MenACWY control vaccine. Trial participants were enrolled by age into 18-55, 56-69 and 70-plus year subgroups, with roughly 150, 30 and 60 TCR-sequenced participants respectively. What the authors observed across the whole study: Conclusions about previously exposed vaccinees are limited because only a handful of AZD1222 recipients were SARS-CoV-2 seropositive at baseline. A significant rise in spike-specific TCR breadth and depth was observed after two AZD1222 doses relative to day 0 and relative to MenACWY recipients. The whole spike protein was spanned by vaccine-associated CD4 TCRs, and dominant responses were seen in regions 160-218 and 743-854. No day 14 peak-response samples were available, so repertoires were characterized only after the peak T cell response. The 56-69-year group was small, and its depth increase did not reach significance, likely because of low power. Nearly half of unique spike-specific TCRs reportedly recognized epitopes outside regions mutated in the B.1.351 and B.1.1.7 variants. Participants were mostly white British, with more females than males. The authors suggested clonal diversity may have been underestimated.

The CDR3 regions of human TCRbeta chains were analyzed by immunosequencing. The study's own analysis went as follows. TCRs in the repertoires were compared against a reference library of SARS-CoV-2-specific TCRs that had been generated with the MIRA antigen-specificity platform. Breadth was defined as the fraction of unique TCRs that were SARS-CoV-2-associated, and depth was defined as the fraction of total T cells that were SARS-CoV-2-associated. Each spike-specific TCR was assigned to its reactive spike region and to a CD4 or CD8 class using the MIRA data. Log10-transformed breadth and depth values were compared by one-way ANOVA with Sidak's multiple comparisons tests. The table comes from immuneACCESS by way of TCRdb, which keeps in-frame sequences with V and J called. Part of the clones is missing from these tables; in studies checked, under half for an unresolved V gene and the rest for unknown reasons. V, J and clone size derive from that table, while D and trimming were established from the DNA sequence. The sample table shows tens of thousands of clones, and about 90% are seen once. The ten most abundant clones make up 30% to 45% of the sample.

The time point tag for this specimen amounts to: about 28 days (+/-7) after the second vaccine dose. AZD1222 recipients with second doses at about 4 weeks or about 12 weeks were pooled, because spike-specific TCR depth and breadth did not differ between schedules. Vaccinee samples came from UK trials COV001 and COV002, including a single-blind randomized controlled phase 2/3 trial of AZD1222 (ChAdOx1 nCoV-19) in healthy adults. Trial participant PBMC samples were collected at day 0 and day 28 after the second dose for TCRbeta chain sequencing. As regards this clone: This clone's antigen is unknown. Per-base quality was not reported, and no clone a single base away is much larger than it.

The CDR3, from cysteine to phenylalanine, totals 13 residues. CDR3 DNA only is kept here, 39 bases in frame from base 1. Reading the germline V gene gives CDR1 KGHDR and CDR2 SFDVKD. Source: peripheral blood, taken 28 days after the second AZD1222 dose. The sequence came from an adult who received the AZD1222 COVID-19 vaccine. The sequence joins TRBV24-1 to TRBJ1-5; a weak D assignment points to TRBD1 (5 bases agree). The CDR3 is CASQQAFGQPQHF. The DNA reads TGTGCTTCCCAACAGGCGTTTGGTCAGCCCCAGCATTTT.